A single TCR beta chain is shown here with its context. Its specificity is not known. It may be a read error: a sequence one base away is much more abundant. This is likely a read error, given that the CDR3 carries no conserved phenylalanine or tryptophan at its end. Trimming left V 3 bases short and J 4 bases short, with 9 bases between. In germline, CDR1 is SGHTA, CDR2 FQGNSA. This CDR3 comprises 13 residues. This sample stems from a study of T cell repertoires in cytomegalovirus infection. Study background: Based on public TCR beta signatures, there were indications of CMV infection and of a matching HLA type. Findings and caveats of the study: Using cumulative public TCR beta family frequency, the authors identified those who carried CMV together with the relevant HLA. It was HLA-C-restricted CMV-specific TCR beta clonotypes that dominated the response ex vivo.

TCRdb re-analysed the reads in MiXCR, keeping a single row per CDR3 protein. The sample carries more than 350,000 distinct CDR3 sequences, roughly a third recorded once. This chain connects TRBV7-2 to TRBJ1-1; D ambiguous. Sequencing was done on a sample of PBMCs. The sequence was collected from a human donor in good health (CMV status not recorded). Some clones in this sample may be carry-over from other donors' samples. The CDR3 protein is CASSFSGITEAFL. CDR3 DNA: TGTGCCAGCAGCTTCTCGGGGATCACTGAAGCTTTCCTT.